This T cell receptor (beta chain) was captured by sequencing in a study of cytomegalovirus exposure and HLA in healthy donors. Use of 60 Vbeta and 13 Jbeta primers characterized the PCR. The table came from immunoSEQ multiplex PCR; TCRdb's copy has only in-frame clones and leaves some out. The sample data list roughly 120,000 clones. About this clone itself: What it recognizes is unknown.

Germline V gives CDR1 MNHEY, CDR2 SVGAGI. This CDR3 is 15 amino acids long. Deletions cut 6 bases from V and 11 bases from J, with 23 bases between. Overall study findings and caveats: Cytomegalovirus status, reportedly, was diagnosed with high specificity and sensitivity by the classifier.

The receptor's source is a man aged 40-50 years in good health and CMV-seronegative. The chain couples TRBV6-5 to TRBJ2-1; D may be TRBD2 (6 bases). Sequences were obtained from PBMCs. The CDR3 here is CASRTSGGSGSKQFF. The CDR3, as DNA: TGTGCCAGCAGAACCTCAGGAGGGAGTGGCTCGAAGCAGTTCTTC.